This entry lists 22 T cell receptor beta chains sequenced from one sample in a study of T cell responses to AZD1222 COVID-19 vaccine. Measured with immunoSEQ multiplex PCR; TCRdb has only the in-frame clones, and not every one. The data contain approximately 110,000 clones, 89% of them singletons. This specimen consisted of peripheral blood, obtained on day 0 of AZD1222 vaccination. The receptor source for this set is an adult in good health.

The chain is built from TRBV7-2 and TRBJ1-5, with a weak D call TRBD1 (5 bases). Germline assignment: CDR1 SGHTA and CDR2 FQGNSA. This CDR3 comprises 16 residues. Trimming pared 0 bases from V and 0 bases from J, leaving 9 bases between. DNA for the CDR3: TGTGCCAGCAGCTTAGCCGCAGGGTTTAGCAATCAGCCCCAGCATTTT. Translated, it gives CASSLAAGFSNQPQHF. The full variable domain, with the rest looked up from reference TRBV7-2 and TRBJ1-5, is GAGVSQSPSNKVTEKGKDVELRCDPISGHTALYWYRQSLGQGLEFLIYFQGNSAPDKSGLPSDRFSAERTGGSVSTLTIQRTQQEDSAVYLCASSLAAGFSNQPQHFGDGTRLSIL.

The V and J genes are TRBV2 and TRBJ1-1; D remains ambiguous. The germline CDR1 and CDR2 sequences are SNHLY and FYNNEI. V shed 4 bases and J shed 3 bases, with 12 bases lying between them. The CDR3 has 14 residues. This CDR3 reads CASSAWGTDTEAFF. CDR3 nucleotide sequence: TGTGCCAGCAGTGCATGGGGAACCGACACTGAAGCTTTCTTT. Full variable domain (remainder filled in from reference TRBV2 and TRBJ1-1): EPEVTQTPSHQVTQMGQEVILRCVPISNHLYFYWYRQILGQKVEFLVSFYNNEISEKSEIFDDQFSVERPDGSNFTLKIRSTKLEDSAMYFCASSAWGTDTEAFFGQGTRLTVV.

This clone was counted a few times. The genes are TRBV3-1 (or the pseudogene TRBV3-2) and TRBJ2-3; D gene ambiguous. The CDR3 is 12 residues long. V was cut by 3 bases and J by 8 bases, with 9 bases left in between. The V gene's germline CDR1 is LGHDT and CDR2 YNNKEL (reference sequence). The CDR3 reads CASSQASGTQYF. Written as DNA, the CDR3 is TGTGCCAGCAGCCAGGCTAGTGGTACGCAGTATTTT.

V and J are TRBV9 and TRBJ1-2; D is uncertain. Trimming took 7 bases from V and 4 from J, leaving 17 bases between them. This CDR3 comprises 14 residues. Per germline, CDR1 SGDLS and CDR2 YYNGEE. CDR3 coding DNA: TGTGCCAGCGGCATGGGCAGTATGGGCTATGGCTACACCTTC. Protein sequence: CASGMGSMGYGYTF.

This clone has just one count. V gene TRBV7-9 combines with J gene TRBJ2-6; D gene ambiguous. The V gene's germline CDR1 is SEHNR and CDR2 FQNEAQ (reference sequence). Trimming cost V 4 bases and J 0 bases, with 16 bases left between them. CDR3 length: 18 residues. The CDR3 DNA reads TGTGCCAGCAGCTCGAACGTATACGTGGACTCTGGGGCCAACGTCCTGACTTTC. Protein: CASSSNVYVDSGANVLTF. Filled out from reference TRBV7-9 and TRBJ2-6, the complete variable domain reads DTGVSQNPRHKITKRGQNVTFRCDPISEHNRLYWYRQTLGQGPEFLTYFQNEAQLEKSRLLSDRFSAERPKGSFSTLEIQRTEQGDSAMYLCASSSNVYVDSGANVLTFGAGSRLTVL.

The chain links TRBV3-1 (or the pseudogene TRBV3-2) to TRBJ2-5; D not certain. The length of the CDR3 is 14 residues. Trimming removed 4 bases from V and 2 bases from J, with 11 bases in between. From germline, CDR1 is LGHDT and CDR2 YNNKEL (reference sequence). As DNA, the CDR3 is TGTGCCAGCAGCCCGAATGGACGGCAAGAGACCCAGTACTTC. This gives the protein CASSPNGRQETQYF.

This chain links TRBV5-5 with TRBJ1-4; D unresolved. Trimming removed 0 bases at V and 10 bases at J, with 10 bases between. Germline values: CDR1 SGHKS, CDR2 YYEKEE (reference sequence). The CDR3 has 13 residues. CDR3 amino acids: CASSLASRGKLFF. The CDR3 coding sequence is TGTGCCAGCAGCTTGGCCAGTCGCGGAAAACTGTTTTTT.

This clone was seen more than once but under ten times. The chain joins TRBV27 to TRBJ1-4; TRBD1 matches 9 bases. J lost 7 bases, V lost 3 bases, and 12 bases had no gene match. The CDR3 sequence is 17 residues long. Looked up from germline, CDR1 is MNHEY and CDR2 is SMNVEV (reference sequence). This CDR3 reads CASSLTGGDYRGEKLFF. In DNA, the CDR3 is TGTGCCAGCAGTTTGACAGGGGGGGACTATAGAGGTGAAAAACTGTTTTTT.

The J gene is TRBJ2-1, the V gene TRBV11-1; 7 bases fit TRBD1. The CDR3 consists of 12 residues. The germline gives CDR1 SGHAT, CDR2 FQDESV (reference sequence). V lost 10 bases, J lost 10 bases, and 10 bases stayed unmatched. The CDR3 reads CATQTGLDEQFF. The CDR3 nucleotides are TGTGCCACCCAGACAGGGCTCGACGAGCAGTTCTTC.

The chain combines TRBV28 with TRBJ2-1; the D gene could be TRBD1 or TRBD2 (5 bases each). Germline CDR1 MDHEN, CDR2 SYDVKM. The CDR3 loop spans 15 amino acids. V lost 3 bases to trimming and J lost 0 bases, with 9 bases between them. The DNA for the CDR3 is TGTGCCAGCAGTTTGGTGGGGACCTCCTACAATGAGCAGTTCTTC. It specifies CASSLVGTSYNEQFF.

V and J are TRBV7-9 and TRBJ2-7; maybe TRBD1 (6 bases). V dropped 7 bases and J dropped 6 bases, with 19 bases sitting between them. The CDR3 has 14 residues. The germline gives CDR1 SEHNR, CDR2 FQNEAQ (reference sequence). CDR3: CASIPGTLKGEQYF. CDR3 bases: TGTGCCAGCATTCCCGGGACACTCAAGGGCGAGCAGTACTTC.

The chain carries TRBV10-3 and TRBJ2-3; no clear D gene. In germline, CDR1 is ENHRY, CDR2 SYGVKD. There are 14 residues in the CDR3. With 0 bases removed from V and 0 bases from J, the gap between germline ends came to 4 bases. CDR3 nucleotides: TGTGCCATCAGTGAGTCGACGAGCACAGATACGCAGTATTTT. Encoded protein: CAISESTSTDTQYF.

The rearrangement links TRBV3-1 (or the pseudogene TRBV3-2) to TRBJ1-3; D unclear. Germline CDR1 LGHDT, CDR2 YNNKEL (reference sequence). With 4 bases removed from V and 9 bases from J, the gap between germline ends came to 10 bases. This CDR3 comprises 12 residues. DNA for the CDR3: TGTGCCAGCAGCCTTGCAGATGTCACCATATATTTT. Translation gives CASSLADVTIYF.

The V call is TRBV4-3, the J call TRBJ1-2; 10 nucleotides agree with TRBD1. The germline V gene encodes CDR1 LGHNA and CDR2 YSLEER. Germline trimming cut 1 base from V and 2 bases from J; bases unmatched to any gene: 7. The CDR3 contains 17 residues. DNA for the CDR3: TGCGCCAGCAGCCAAGGCCCAGGACAGGGGGACAACTATGGCTACACCTTC. Amino acid sequence: CASSQGPGQGDNYGYTF.

The chain links TRBV12-3 or TRBV12-4 to TRBJ1-1; D is perhaps TRBD1 (5 bases). Trimming pared 5 bases from V and 10 bases from J, leaving 14 bases between. This CDR3 comprises 12 residues. The CDR3 is CASSGATLGAFF. CDR3 sequence (DNA): TGTGCCAGCAGTGGGGCTACCTTGGGAGCTTTCTTT.

The chain joins TRBV11-2 to TRBJ1-1; TRBD1 matches at 12 bases. V lost 3 bases to trimming and J lost 2 bases; unmatched junction nucleotides: 10. This CDR3 region has 18 residues. CDR1 is SGHAT and CDR2 is FQNNGV in the germline V gene. CDR3 nucleotide sequence: TGTGCCAGCAGCTTCTCCGGGACAGGGGGCTCGGTTAACACTGAAGCTTTCTTT. Protein sequence: CASSFSGTGGSVNTEAFF. Using reference TRBV11-2 and TRBJ1-1 for the parts outside the CDR3, the full variable domain is EAGVAQSPRYKIIEKRQSVAFWCNPISGHATLYWYQQILGQGPKLLIQFQNNGVVDDSQLPKDRFSAERLKGVDSTLKIQPAKLEDSAVYLCASSFSGTGGSVNTEAFFGQGTRLTVV.

CDR3 DNA: TGCGCCAGCAGCTCCCTAGCGGGGGCGTCCACAGATACGCAGTATTTT. Residues: CASSSLAGASTDTQYF. The chain links TRBV5-1 to TRBJ2-3; 10 nucleotides match TRBD2. Germline CDR1 is SGHRS and CDR2 is YFSETQ. The CDR3 sequence is 16 residues long. The ends lost 3 bases at V and 2 bases at J; junction bases unmatched: 6.

The rearrangement uses TRBV10-2 and TRBJ1-6, with 8 bases fitting TRBD1. In germline, CDR1 is WSHSY, CDR2 SAAADI. The CDR3 runs to 14 residues. V lost 8 bases to trimming and J lost 6 bases; unmatched junction nucleotides: 6. The CDR3 loop is CASGGQGVNSPLHF. CDR3 in DNA: TGCGCCAGCGGCGGACAGGGAGTTAATTCACCCCTCCACTTT.

The rearrangement uses TRBV5-6 and TRBJ1-2; the D is unclear. Germline CDR1 is SGHDT and CDR2 is YYEEEE. Trimming cost V 0 bases and J 5 bases, with 14 bases left between them. CDR3 length equals 15 residues. In nucleotides, the CDR3 is TGTGCCAGCAGCTTGGGCCGACGGCGACAATATGGCTACACCTTC. Protein: CASSLGRRRQYGYTF.

V is TRBV21-1 and J is TRBJ2-7; the table's D gene call, TRBD1, was not cross checked with the DNA. TRBV21-1 is described as a pseudogene. The CDR3 spans 15 residues. The CDR3 spells CASSKAAGTGYEQYF. CDR3 nucleotides: TGTGCCAGCAGCAAAGCAGCGGGGACAGGGTACGAGCAGTACTTC.

V usage is TRBV19 and J usage is TRBJ1-5, with 7 bases fitting TRBD1. Germline V CDR1 and CDR2: LNHDA, SQIVND (reference sequence). CDR3 size: 13 residues. J lost 5 bases, V lost 6 bases, and 4 bases had no gene match. CDR3 nucleotides: TGTGCCAGTAGCGAAGACAGGGATCAGCCCCAGCATTTT. Translation gives CASSEDRDQPQHF.

V gene TRBV24-1 combines with J gene TRBJ2-5; 11 bases are shared with TRBD2. The germline V gene has CDR1 KGHDR and CDR2 SFDVKD. Trimming at V came to 3 bases and at J to 5 bases, leaving 7 bases not matched to a gene. This CDR3 has 16 amino acids. The CDR3 is CATSDGSGRVGETQYF. CDR3 sequence (DNA): TGTGCCACCAGTGATGGTAGCGGGAGGGTTGGGGAGACCCAGTACTTC.